This T cell receptor (beta chain) emerged from a study of shared T cell receptors in the human thymus. Clones were read by immunoSEQ multiplex PCR, and TCRdb kept only the in-frame ones, dropping some. The table lists roughly 500,000 clones, 75% to 80% of them singletons. The germline V gene has CDR1 ENHRY and CDR2 SYGVKD. The V end lost 0 bases, the J end lost 6 bases, and 14 bases lay between the germline ends. The CDR3 is 15 amino acids. The sample also formed part of further work on human thymus T cells. Per that study: It was from resections taken during corrective heart surgery that the thymus tissue came.

The chain couples TRBV10-3 to TRBJ1-1, with no clear D. The source material was thymocytes. This clonotype was sampled from a boy in the first two years of life with a congenital heart defect. CDR3 sequence (DNA): TGTGCCATCAGTGAGTCTGAAGGGATTAGCGCTGAAGCTTTCTTT. Protein product: CAISESEGISAEAFF.